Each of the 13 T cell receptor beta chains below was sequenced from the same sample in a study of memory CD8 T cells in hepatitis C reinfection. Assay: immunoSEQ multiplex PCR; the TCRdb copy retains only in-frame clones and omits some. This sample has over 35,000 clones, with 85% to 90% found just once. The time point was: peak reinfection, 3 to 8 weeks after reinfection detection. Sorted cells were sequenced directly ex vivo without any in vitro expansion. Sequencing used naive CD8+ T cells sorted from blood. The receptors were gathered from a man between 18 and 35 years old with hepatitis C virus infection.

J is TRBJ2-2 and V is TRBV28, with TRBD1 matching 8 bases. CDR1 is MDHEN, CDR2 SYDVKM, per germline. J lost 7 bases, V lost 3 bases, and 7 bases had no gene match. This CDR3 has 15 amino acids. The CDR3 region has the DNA TGTGCCAGCAGTTTCTTCCAGGGGGCTGGCGGGGAGCTGTTTTTT. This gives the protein CASSFFQGAGGELFF.

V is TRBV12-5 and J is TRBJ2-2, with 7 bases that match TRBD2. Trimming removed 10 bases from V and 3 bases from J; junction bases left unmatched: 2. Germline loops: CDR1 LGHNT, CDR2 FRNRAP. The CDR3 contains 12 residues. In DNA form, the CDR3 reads TGTGCTACTGCGGGGGACACCGGGGAGCTGTTTTTT. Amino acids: CATAGDTGELFF.

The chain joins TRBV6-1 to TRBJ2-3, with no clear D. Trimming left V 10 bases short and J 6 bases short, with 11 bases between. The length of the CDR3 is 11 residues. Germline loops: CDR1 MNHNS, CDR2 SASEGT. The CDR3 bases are TGTGCCACCACCTTACGGGATACGCAGTATTTT. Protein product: CATTLRDTQYF.

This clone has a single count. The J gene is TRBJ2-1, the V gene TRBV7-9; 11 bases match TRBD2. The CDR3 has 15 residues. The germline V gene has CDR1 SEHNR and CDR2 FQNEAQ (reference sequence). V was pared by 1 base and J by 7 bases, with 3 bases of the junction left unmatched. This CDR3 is CASSLVPSGGNEQFF. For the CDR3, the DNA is TGTGCCAGCAGCTTAGTCCCTAGCGGGGGGAATGAGCAGTTCTTC.

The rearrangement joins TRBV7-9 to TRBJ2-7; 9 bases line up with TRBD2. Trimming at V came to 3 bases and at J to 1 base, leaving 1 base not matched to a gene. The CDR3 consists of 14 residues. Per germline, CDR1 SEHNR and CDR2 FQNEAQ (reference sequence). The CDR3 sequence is CASSLTSGSYEQYF. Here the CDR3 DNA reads TGTGCCAGCAGCTTGACTAGCGGATCCTACGAGCAGTACTTC.

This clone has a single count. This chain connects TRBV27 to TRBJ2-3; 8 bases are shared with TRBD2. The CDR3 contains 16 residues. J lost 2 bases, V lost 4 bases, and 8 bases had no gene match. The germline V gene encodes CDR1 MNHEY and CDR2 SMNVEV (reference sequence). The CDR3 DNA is TGTGCCAGCAGTTCGTGGGGTAGCGGGGACACAGATACGCAGTATTTT. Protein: CASSSWGSGDTDTQYF.

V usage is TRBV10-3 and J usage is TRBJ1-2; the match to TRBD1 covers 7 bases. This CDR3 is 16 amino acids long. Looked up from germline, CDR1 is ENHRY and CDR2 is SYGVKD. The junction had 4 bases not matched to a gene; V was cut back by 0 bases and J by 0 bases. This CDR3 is CAISESNRGSNYGYTF. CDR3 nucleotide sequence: TGTGCCATCAGTGAGTCGAACAGGGGCTCTAACTATGGCTACACCTTC.

The CDR3 region has the DNA TGTGCCAGCATGGGGCAGGAGTCCTACAATGAGCAGTTCTTC. The encoded protein is CASMGQESYNEQFF. The chain employs TRBV27 and TRBJ2-1; TRBD1 might be the D (5 bases). CDR3 length equals 14 residues. Trimming took off 7 bases at V and 1 base at J, with 11 bases between the two ends. The germline gives CDR1 MNHEY, CDR2 SMNVEV (reference sequence).

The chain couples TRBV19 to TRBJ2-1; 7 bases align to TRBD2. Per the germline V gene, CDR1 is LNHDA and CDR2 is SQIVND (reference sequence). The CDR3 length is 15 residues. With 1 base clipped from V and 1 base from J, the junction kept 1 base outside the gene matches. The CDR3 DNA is TGTGCCAGTAGTATAGGGCGGGGGTCCTACAATGAGCAGTTCTTC. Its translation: CASSIGRGSYNEQFF.

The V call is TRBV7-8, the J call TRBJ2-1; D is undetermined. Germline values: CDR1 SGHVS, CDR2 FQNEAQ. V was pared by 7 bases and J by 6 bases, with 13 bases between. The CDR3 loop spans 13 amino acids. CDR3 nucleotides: TGTGCCAGCAATCCACACTCGGGCAATGAGCAGTTCTTC. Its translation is CASNPHSGNEQFF.

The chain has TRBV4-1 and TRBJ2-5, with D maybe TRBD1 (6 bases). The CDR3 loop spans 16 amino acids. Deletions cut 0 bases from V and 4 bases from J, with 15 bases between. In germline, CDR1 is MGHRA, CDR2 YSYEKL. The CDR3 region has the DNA TGCGCCAGCAGCCAAGATCCAGGGGCATGGGGAGAGACCCAGTACTTC. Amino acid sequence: CASSQDPGAWGETQYF.

The CDR3 DNA sequence: TGCAGCGTTGATCTGTATAACACAGATACGCAGTATTTT. It is translated as CSVDLYNTDTQYF. J is TRBJ2-3 and V is TRBV29-1; D is unclear. In germline, CDR1 is SQVTM, CDR2 ANQGSEA. With 3 bases removed from V and 2 bases from J, the gap between germline ends came to 9 bases. CDR3 length equals 13 residues.

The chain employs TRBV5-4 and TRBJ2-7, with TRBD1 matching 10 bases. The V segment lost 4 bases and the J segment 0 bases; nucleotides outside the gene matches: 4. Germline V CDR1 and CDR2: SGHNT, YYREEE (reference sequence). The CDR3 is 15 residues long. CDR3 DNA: TGTGCCAGCAGCGCCGGGACAGGGGTCTCCTACGAGCAGTACGTC. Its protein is CASSAGTGVSYEQYV.